This is a list of T cell receptor beta chains from one sample in a study of cytomegalovirus exposure and HLA in healthy donors. The data were produced by immunoSEQ multiplex PCR, yet TCRdb's version contains in-frame clones alone and is incomplete. Reported are approximately 120,000 clones; the ten largest clones contain less than 3.5%. Sample: PBMCs. These receptors were obtained from a man aged 25-40 years in good health and CMV-seronegative. Each CDR3 is given with its conserved first and last residue. Each record gives: D gene, J gene, V gene, CDR3 DNA, CDR3 protein. A D gene is named only where the DNA matches it firmly.

D: -; J: TRBJ2-7; V: TRBV18; DNA: TGTGCCAGCTCACCTTCTTCCTACGAGCAGTACTTC; CDR3: CASSPSSYEQYF
D: -; J: TRBJ1-3; V: TRBV11-2; DNA: TGTGCCAGCAGCCCCTGGGCGGGGTCGGGAAACACCATATATTTT; CDR3: CASSPWAGSGNTIYF
D: TRBD2; J: TRBJ2-1; V: TRBV28; DNA: TGTGCCAGCAGTTTATGGAGGGGAGGCGGGAGGGTGAATGAGCAGTTCTTC; CDR3: CASSLWRGGGRVNEQFF
D: TRBD1; J: TRBJ1-2; V: TRBV10-3; DNA: TGTGCCATCAGTGACCTCGGACAGGGTAGCTATGGCTACACCTTC; CDR3: CAISDLGQGSYGYTF
D: TRBD2; J: TRBJ2-2; V: TRBV7-8; DNA: TGTGCCAGCAGCCTAGCGGGAGGGAAGAACACCGGGGAGCTGTTTTTT; CDR3: CASSLAGGKNTGELFF
D: -; J: TRBJ1-5; V: TRBV28; DNA: TGTGCCAGCAACAGGGTGGCTCAGCCCCAGCATTTT; CDR3: CASNRVAQPQHF
D: -; J: TRBJ2-2; V: TRBV11-3; DNA: TGTGCCAGCACCCCCAGGGGGAACACCGGGGAGCTGTTTTTT; CDR3: CASTPRGNTGELFF
D: TRBD2; J: TRBJ2-5; V: TRBV4-2; DNA: TGTGCCAGCAGCCACCGGGAGGCCGGGGAGACCCAGTACTTC; CDR3: CASSHREAGETQYF
D: TRBD1; J: TRBJ2-4; V: TRBV7-2; DNA: TGTGCCAGCAGTTCTACGGACAGGAGAGCCATTCAGTACTTC; CDR3: CASSSTDRRAIQYF
D: -; J: TRBJ2-3; V: TRBV23-1; DNA: TGCGCCAGCAGTCAATACGGTTTT; CDR3: CASSQYGF
D: -; J: TRBJ1-6; V: TRBV6-1; DNA: TGTGCCAGCAGCGATGGACTCGAAGGTTCACCCCTCCACTTT; CDR3: CASSDGLEGSPLHF
D: TRBD2; J: TRBJ2-1; V: TRBV2; DNA: TGTGCCAGCAGTGCGGCTAGCGGGAGCTACAATGAGCAGTTCTTC; CDR3: CASSAASGSYNEQFF
D: TRBD2; J: TRBJ2-7; V: TRBV29-1; DNA: TGCAGCGTTGTCCCCAGCGGGAGGGCCGGCGAGCAGCACTTC; CDR3: CSVVPSGRAGEQHF
D: TRBD1; J: TRBJ2-7; V: TRBV28; DNA: TGTGCCAGCAGTACAGACAGGGGGGAGGGGTCCTACGAGCAGTACTTC; CDR3: CASSTDRGEGSYEQYF
D: TRBD1; J: TRBJ1-5; V: TRBV27; DNA: TGTGCCAGCAGTTTATTCCCGGACAGGGGCCAGCCCCAGCATTTT; CDR3: CASSLFPDRGQPQHF
D: TRBD2; J: TRBJ2-7; V: TRBV9; DNA: TGTGCCAGCAGCCCGAGACTAGCGGGAGTCCACGAGCAGTACTTC; CDR3: CASSPRLAGVHEQYF
D: -; J: TRBJ2-6; V: TRBV27; DNA: TGTGCCAGCAGCGATAGATCTGGGGCCAACGTCCTGACTTTC; CDR3: CASSDRSGANVLTF
D: TRBD2; J: TRBJ2-2; V: TRBV7-2; DNA: TGTGCCAGCAGCCCCCAGGGACTAGCGGGAGGCACCGGGGAGCTGTTTTTT; CDR3: CASSPQGLAGGTGELFF
D: TRBD2; J: TRBJ2-7; V: TRBV5-1; DNA: TGCGCCAGCAGCTTCGCCGCGCTAGCGGGAGCTTTTTCCTACGAGCAGTACTTC; CDR3: CASSFAALAGAFSYEQYF
D: -; J: TRBJ2-1; V: TRBV5-4; DNA: TGTGCCAGCAGTTCCACTGGCGGGGCCTACAATGAGCAGTTCTTC; CDR3: CASSSTGGAYNEQFF
D: TRBD2; J: TRBJ2-7; V: TRBV2; DNA: TGTGCCAGCAGTTCAGGACTAGCGGGACTCTACGAGCAGTACTTC; CDR3: CASSSGLAGLYEQYF
D: TRBD1; J: TRBJ1-1; V: TRBV30; DNA: TGTGCCTGGAACAGGGGGCTCAACACTGAAGCTTTCTTT; CDR3: CAWNRGLNTEAFF
D: TRBD2; J: TRBJ2-5; V: TRBV30; DNA: TGTGCCTGGAGTGTACTAGCGGGAGTTGGCGCCCAGTACTTC; CDR3: CAWSVLAGVGAQYF
D: -; J: TRBJ1-2; V: TRBV9; DNA: TGTGCCAGCAGCGTAGCGGCGGAGACCATCAACTATGGCTACACCTTC; CDR3: CASSVAAETINYGYTF
D: TRBD1; J: TRBJ1-6; V: TRBV30; DNA: TGTGCCTGGAGTGGAGGGGGCTCCAATTCACCCCTCCACTTT; CDR3: CAWSGGGSNSPLHF